The 4 T cell receptor beta chains below were found in one sample sequenced in a study of sequential checkpoint blockade in melanoma. Sample treatment: randomized to nivolumab then ipilimumab (arm A) or the reverse (arm B). Libraries were prepared by immunoSEQ multiplex PCR; TCRdb keeps only in-frame clonotypes and omits some of them. The repertoire holds approximately 10,000 clones, about three quarters seen once, with around 35% in the top ten. This specimen consisted of CD8+ T cells sorted from blood (inferred from file names), obtained from a patient given nivolumab and ipilimumab in sequence. The receptors were gathered from a human donor with melanoma.

This clone has only one observation. The chain employs TRBV15 and TRBJ2-7; D may be TRBD2 (6 bases). Trimming took off 0 bases at V and 0 bases at J, with 12 bases between the two ends. The CDR3 spans 16 residues. Germline V lookup: CDR1 LNHNV, CDR2 YYDKDF (reference sequence). CDR3 residues: CATSRDSGLSSYEQYF. The CDR3 DNA reads TGTGCCACCAGCAGAGATTCGGGACTCAGCTCCTACGAGCAGTACTTC.

The chain couples TRBV7-8 to TRBJ2-1, with D possibly matching TRBD2 (6 bases). Trimming removed 2 bases at V and 7 bases at J, with 12 bases between. This CDR3 comprises 14 residues. Germline lookup yields CDR1 SGHVS and CDR2 FQNEAQ. CDR3 DNA sequence: TGTGCCAGCAGCTTAAATTTTGGGGGGAATGAGCAGTTCTTC. It encodes CASSLNFGGNEQFF.

The chain recombines TRBV7-2 with TRBJ2-7, with D perhaps matching TRBD2 (6 bases). Germline CDR1 and CDR2: SGHTA and FQGNSA. V gave up 3 bases and J gave up 4 bases, with 13 bases separating them. The CDR3 is made up of 14 amino acids. The CDR3 nucleotides read TGTGCCAGCAGCTTCTTCCTAGGAGGGTACGAGCAGTACTTC. It codes for CASSFFLGGYEQYF. Using reference TRBV7-2 and TRBJ2-7 for the parts outside the CDR3, the full variable domain is GAGVSQSPSNKVTEKGKDVELRCDPISGHTALYWYRQSLGQGLEFLIYFQGNSAPDKSGLPSDRFSAERTGGSVSTLTIQRTQQEDSAVYLCASSFFLGGYEQYFGPGTRLTVT.

The chain has TRBV27 and TRBJ1-2, with TRBD1 matching 7 bases. The CDR3 runs to 13 residues. Germline V gene data show CDR1 as MNHEY and CDR2 as SMNVEV (reference sequence). V lost 5 bases to trimming and J lost 5 bases; unmatched junction nucleotides: 5. The CDR3 protein is CASSRTGPYGYTF. The CDR3 DNA reads TGTGCCAGCAGTAGGACAGGACCATATGGCTACACCTTC.